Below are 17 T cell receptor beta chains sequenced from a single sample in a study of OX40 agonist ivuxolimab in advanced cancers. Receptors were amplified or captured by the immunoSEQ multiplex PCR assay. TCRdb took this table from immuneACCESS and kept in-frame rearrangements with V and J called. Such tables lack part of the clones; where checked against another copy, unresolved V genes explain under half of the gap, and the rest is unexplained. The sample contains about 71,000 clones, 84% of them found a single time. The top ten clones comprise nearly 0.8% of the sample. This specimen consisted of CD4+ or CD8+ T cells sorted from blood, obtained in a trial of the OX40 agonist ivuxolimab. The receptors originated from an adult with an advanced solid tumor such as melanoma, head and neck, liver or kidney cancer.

CDR3 residues: CASSNRDRGSDTQYF. As DNA, the CDR3 is TGTGCCAGCAGTAATCGGGACAGGGGTTCAGATACGCAGTATTTT. The rearrangement joins TRBV27 to TRBJ2-3; 10 nucleotides line up with TRBD1. The CDR3 totals 15 residues. Germline CDR1 is MNHEY and CDR2 is SMNVEV (reference sequence). The V segment lost 5 bases and the J segment 4 bases; nucleotides outside the gene matches: 6.

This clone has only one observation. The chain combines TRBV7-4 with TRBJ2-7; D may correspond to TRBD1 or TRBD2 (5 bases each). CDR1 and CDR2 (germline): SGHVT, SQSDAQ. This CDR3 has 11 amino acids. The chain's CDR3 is CGAGRPYEQYF. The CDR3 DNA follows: TGTGGGGCAGGGAGACCCTACGAGCAGTACTTC.

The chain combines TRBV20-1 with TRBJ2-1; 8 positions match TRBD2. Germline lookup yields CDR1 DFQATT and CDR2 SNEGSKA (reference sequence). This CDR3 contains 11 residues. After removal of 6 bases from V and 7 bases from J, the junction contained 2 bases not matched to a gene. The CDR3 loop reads CSAGGGNEQFF. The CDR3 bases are TGCAGTGCCGGCGGGGGGAATGAGCAGTTCTTC.

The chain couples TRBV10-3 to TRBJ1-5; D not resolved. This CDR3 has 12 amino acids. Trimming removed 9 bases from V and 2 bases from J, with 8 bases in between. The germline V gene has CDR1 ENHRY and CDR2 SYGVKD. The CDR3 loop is CAINPGNQPQHF. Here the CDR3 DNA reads TGTGCCATAAACCCCGGCAATCAGCCCCAGCATTTT.

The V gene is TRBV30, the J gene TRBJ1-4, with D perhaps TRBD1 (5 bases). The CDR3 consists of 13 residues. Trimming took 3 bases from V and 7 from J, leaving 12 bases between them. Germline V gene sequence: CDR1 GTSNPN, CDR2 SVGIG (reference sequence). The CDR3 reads CAWSGAAGEKLFF. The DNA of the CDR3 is TGTGCCTGGAGCGGGGCTGCGGGTGAAAAACTGTTTTTT.

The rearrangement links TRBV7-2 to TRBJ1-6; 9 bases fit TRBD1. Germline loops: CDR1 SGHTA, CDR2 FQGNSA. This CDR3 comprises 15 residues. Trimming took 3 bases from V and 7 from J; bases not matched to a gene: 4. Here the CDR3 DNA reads TGTGCCAGCAGCTTTGGACAGGGGCAAAATTCACCCCTCCACTTT. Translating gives CASSFGQGQNSPLHF.

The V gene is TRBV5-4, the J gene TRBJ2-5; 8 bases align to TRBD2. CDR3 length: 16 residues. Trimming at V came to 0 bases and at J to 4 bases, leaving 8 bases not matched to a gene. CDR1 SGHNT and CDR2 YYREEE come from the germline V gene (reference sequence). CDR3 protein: CASSLAKGLVAETQYF. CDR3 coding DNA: TGTGCCAGCAGCTTGGCCAAGGGACTAGTGGCAGAGACCCAGTACTTC.

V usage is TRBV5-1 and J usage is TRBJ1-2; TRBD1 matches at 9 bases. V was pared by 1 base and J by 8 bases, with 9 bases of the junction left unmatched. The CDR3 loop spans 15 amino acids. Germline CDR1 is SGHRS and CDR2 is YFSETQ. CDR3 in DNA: TGCGCCAGCAGCTTGCCGGGACAGGGATCGCAAGGCTACACCTTC. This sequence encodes CASSLPGQGSQGYTF.

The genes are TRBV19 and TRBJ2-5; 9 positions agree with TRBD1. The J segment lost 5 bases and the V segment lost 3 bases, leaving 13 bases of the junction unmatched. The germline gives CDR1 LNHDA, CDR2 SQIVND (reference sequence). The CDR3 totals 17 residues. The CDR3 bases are TGTGCCAGTAGTATCCGAGCTGGGACAGGGTATTCCGAGACCCAGTACTTC. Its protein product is CASSIRAGTGYSETQYF.

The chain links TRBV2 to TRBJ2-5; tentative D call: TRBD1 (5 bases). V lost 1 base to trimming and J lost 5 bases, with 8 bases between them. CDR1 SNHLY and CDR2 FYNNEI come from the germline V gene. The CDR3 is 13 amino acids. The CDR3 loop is CASSEEGRETQYF. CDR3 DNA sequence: TGTGCCAGCAGTGAAGAGGGGCGGGAGACCCAGTACTTC.

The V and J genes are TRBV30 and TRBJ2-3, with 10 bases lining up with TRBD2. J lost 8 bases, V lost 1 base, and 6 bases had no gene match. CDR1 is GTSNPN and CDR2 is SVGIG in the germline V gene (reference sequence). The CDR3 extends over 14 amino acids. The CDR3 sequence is CAWSGILAGATQYF. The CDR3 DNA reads TGTGCCTGGAGTGGGATCCTAGCGGGGGCTACGCAGTATTTT.

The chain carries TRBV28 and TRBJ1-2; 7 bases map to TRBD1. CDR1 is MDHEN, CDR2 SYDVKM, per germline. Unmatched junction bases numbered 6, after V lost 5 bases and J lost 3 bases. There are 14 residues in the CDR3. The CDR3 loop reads CASSDPGQYYGYTF. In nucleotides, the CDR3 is TGTGCCAGCAGTGATCCGGGACAGTACTATGGCTACACCTTC.

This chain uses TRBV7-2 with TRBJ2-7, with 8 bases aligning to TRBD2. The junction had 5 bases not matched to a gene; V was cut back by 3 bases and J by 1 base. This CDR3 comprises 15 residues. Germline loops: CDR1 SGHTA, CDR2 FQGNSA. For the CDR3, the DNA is TGTGCCAGCAGCTTGGATGGCGGGGGGTCCTACGAGCAGTACTTC. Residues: CASSLDGGGSYEQYF. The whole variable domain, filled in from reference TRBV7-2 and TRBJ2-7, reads GAGVSQSPSNKVTEKGKDVELRCDPISGHTALYWYRQSLGQGLEFLIYFQGNSAPDKSGLPSDRFSAERTGGSVSTLTIQRTQQEDSAVYLCASSLDGGGSYEQYFGPGTRLTVT.

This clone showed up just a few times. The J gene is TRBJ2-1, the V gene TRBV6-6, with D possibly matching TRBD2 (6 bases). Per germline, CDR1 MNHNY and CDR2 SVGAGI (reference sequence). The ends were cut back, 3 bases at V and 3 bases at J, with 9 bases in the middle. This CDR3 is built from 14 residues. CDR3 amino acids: CASSYRRDYNEQFF. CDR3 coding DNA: TGTGCCAGCAGTTATAGGCGGGACTACAATGAGCAGTTCTTC.

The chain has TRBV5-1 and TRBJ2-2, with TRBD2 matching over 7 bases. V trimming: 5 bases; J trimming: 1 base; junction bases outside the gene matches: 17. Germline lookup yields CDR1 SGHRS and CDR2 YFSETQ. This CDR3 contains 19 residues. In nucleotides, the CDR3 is TGCGCCAGCAGTCCTTTTAAGGGCAGCGGGACGGAGAACACCGGGGAGCTGTTTTTT. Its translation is CASSPFKGSGTENTGELFF.

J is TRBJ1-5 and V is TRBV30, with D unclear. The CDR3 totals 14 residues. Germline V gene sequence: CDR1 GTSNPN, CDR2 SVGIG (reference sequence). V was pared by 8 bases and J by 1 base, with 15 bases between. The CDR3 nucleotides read TGTGCCGCGGCCCGACGGGGAAGCAATCAGCCCCAGCATTTT. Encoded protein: CAAARRGSNQPQHF. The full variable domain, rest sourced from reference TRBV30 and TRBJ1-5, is SQTIHQWPATLVQPVGSPLSLECTVEGTSNPNLYWYRQAAGRGLQLLFYSVGIGQISSEVPQNLSASRPQDRQFILSSKKLLLSDSGFYLCAAARRGSNQPQHFGDGTRLSIL.

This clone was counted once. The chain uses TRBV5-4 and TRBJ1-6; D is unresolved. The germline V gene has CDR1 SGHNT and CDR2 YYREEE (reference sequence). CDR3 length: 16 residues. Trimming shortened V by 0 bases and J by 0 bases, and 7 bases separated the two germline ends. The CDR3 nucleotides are TGTGCCAGCAGCTTGGACTTGAGCTCCTATAATTCACCCCTCCACTTT. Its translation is CASSLDLSSYNSPLHF.